Listed here is a single TCR beta chain. Its antigen is undetermined. One entry per CDR3 protein, without DNA, is what TCRdb gives after re-calling the 5' RACE reads. This table holds a few hundred thousand distinct CDR3 sequences. These data are taken from a study of monozygotic twins with inflammatory bowel disease. Study-wide points: Compared with healthy twins, IBD patients shared fewer clonotypes with others, especially with disease activity. The study found lower TCRbeta diversity (inverse Simpson) in IBD patients than in healthy co-twins. Limited statistical power may explain no repertoire similarity difference between concordant and discordant twins.

Germline values: CDR1 SGHVS, CDR2 FQNEAQ. The CDR3 is 17 residues long. This receptor was taken from a human donor with ulcerative colitis or Crohn's disease, or a healthy co-twin of an affected twin (not recorded which). The sequenced sample was blood. This chain links TRBV7-8 with TRBJ2-2; the D gene TCRdb calls, TRBD2, cannot be checked with no DNA. The CDR3 reads CASSPPPGGWNTGELFF.